This T cell receptor (beta chain) appears in the sequencing data of a study of cytomegalovirus exposure and HLA in healthy donors. General study points: The listing of roughly 160 TCR beta chains classed them as cytomegalovirus-associated. In a later analysis, at a false discovery rate of 0.05, 16,951 TCR beta sequences matched HLA alleles. For TCR beta chains, V- and J-gene trimming was later linked to a missense DCLRE1C variant.

On this clone itself: Antigen: not known.

The study ran its PCR with 60 Vbeta and 13 Jbeta primers. Per the original methods: A follow-up analysis tallied 86 million or so unique TCR beta chains, roughly 11 million shared. Some clones are missing from TCRdb's copy, which holds only in-frame ones; the method was immunoSEQ multiplex PCR. Clone size and the V and J calls come from that table; the DNA yielded D and trimming. The table records 95,000 to 110,000 clones, around 78% of them present only once. CDR3 length: 16 residues. Germline CDR1 is SGHAT and CDR2 is FQNNGV. V shed 3 bases and J 2 bases; nucleotides not matched to a gene: 5. J is TRBJ2-5 and V is TRBV11-2; 11 nucleotides agree with TRBD2. The TCR sequence derives from a young man in good health and CMV-seronegative. Input material: PBMCs. The CDR3 DNA is TGTGCCAGCAGCTTTCTGACTAGCGGGGAACAAGAGACCCAGTACTTC. The encoded protein is CASSFLTSGEQETQYF.